This T cell receptor (beta chain) was obtained from a study of T cell responses to AZD1222 COVID-19 vaccine. Comments on this clone: Its target is unknown.

Some clones are missing from TCRdb's copy, which holds only in-frame ones; the method was immunoSEQ multiplex PCR. The data contain 89,000 or so clones, approximately 89% of them seen just once; the ten biggest clones take up less than 35%. Study-wide points: When two AZD1222 doses had been given, Spike-specific TCR breadth and depth rose.

Per the germline V gene, CDR1 is SGHNT and CDR2 is YYREEE (reference sequence). This CDR3 is 13 amino acids long. V was clipped by 3 bases and J by 4 bases, with 11 bases between them. Pooling of second doses given at about 4 or about 12 weeks was done. This sequence joins TRBV5-4 and TRBJ2-7, with a weak D call TRBD1 (6 bases). The specimen comprised peripheral blood, sampled 28 days after the second AZD1222 dose. This receptor was taken from an adult who received the AZD1222 COVID-19 vaccine. This CDR3 reads CASSSRTDYEQYF. The CDR3 DNA follows: TGTGCCAGCAGCTCCCGGACAGATTACGAGCAGTACTTC.